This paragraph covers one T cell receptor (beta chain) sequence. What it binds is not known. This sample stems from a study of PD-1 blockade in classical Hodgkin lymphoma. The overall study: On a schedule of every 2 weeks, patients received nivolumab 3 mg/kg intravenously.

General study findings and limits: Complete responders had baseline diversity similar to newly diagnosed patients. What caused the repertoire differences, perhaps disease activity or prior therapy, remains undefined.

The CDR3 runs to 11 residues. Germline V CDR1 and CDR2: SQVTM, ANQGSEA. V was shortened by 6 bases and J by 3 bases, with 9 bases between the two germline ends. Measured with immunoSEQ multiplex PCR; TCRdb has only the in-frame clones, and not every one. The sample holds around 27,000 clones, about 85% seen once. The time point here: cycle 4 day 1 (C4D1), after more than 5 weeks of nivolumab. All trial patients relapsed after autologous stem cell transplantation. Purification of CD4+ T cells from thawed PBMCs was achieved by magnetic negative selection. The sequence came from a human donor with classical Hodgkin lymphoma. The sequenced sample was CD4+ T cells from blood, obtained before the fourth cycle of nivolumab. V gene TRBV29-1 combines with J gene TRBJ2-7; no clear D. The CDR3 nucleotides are TGCAGCGTGCAGACACTCTACGAGCAGTACTTC. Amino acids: CSVQTLYEQYF.